The clone carrying this TCR beta chain has just a few counts. No antigen is known for it. The V gene end was trimmed by 0 bases and the J gene end by 0 bases; junction bases not matched to a gene: 3. Germline loops: CDR1 SGDLS, CDR2 YYNGEE. The CDR3 extends over 16 amino acids. The data derive from a study of T-cell memory formation after mild COVID-19. Study-wide context: TCR clustering was largely donor specific.

Points from the study as a whole: Later expanders leaned CD4+, whereas clones that contracted between day 15 and 85 were balanced CD4/CD8.

After 5'RACE with constant-segment primers, TCR alpha and TCR beta cDNA libraries carrying sample barcodes and UMIs were obtained. TCRdb recomputed calls from the 5' RACE reads with MiXCR, one row per CDR3 protein. This table holds some 280,000 distinct CDR3 sequences, around 16% found once. The receptor was isolated from a man between 18 and 29 years old who had mild COVID-19 (a few samples of this study predate the infection). Cell type and time point are not known. Sequences were obtained from PBMCs or a T cell subset sorted from them (not recorded which). The V gene is TRBV9, the J gene TRBJ1-1; the match to TRBD1 covers 9 bases. DNA for the CDR3: TGTGCCAGCAGCGTAGGGAGGGACAGGGTGAACACTGAAGCTTTCTTT. Protein sequence: CASSVGRDRVNTEAFF. Using reference TRBV9 and TRBJ1-1 for the parts outside the CDR3, the full variable domain is DSGVTQTPKHLITATGQRVTLRCSPRSGDLSVYWYQQSLDQGLQFLIQYYNGEERAKGNILERFSAQQFPDLHSELNLSSLELGDSALYFCASSVGRDRVNTEAFFGQGTRLTVV.